The clone carrying this T cell receptor beta chain has a single count. Its matching antigen is unknown. This record belongs to a study of T cell repertoires in cytomegalovirus infection. Looking at the study overall: Public TCR beta signatures marked donors with CMV infection and the matching HLA.

TCRdb analysed the reads with MiXCR anew, one entry per CDR3 protein. This table has around 530,000 distinct CDR3 sequences, about 30% appearing once. Whole-study findings and limits: What dominated the ex vivo response were HLA-C-restricted CMV-specific TCR beta clonotypes.

Trimming took 7 bases from V and 10 from J, leaving 17 bases between them. Germline V lookup: CDR1 MNHNS, CDR2 SASEGT. The CDR3 consists of 13 residues. The source of this sequence is a human donor in good health (CMV status not recorded). Some clones in this sample may be carry-over from other donors' samples. V is TRBV6-1 and J is TRBJ2-1; possible D gene TRBD2, 5 bases. The specimen sequenced was PBMCs. The CDR3 nucleotides read TGTGCCAGCACCCTATCGAGGGATCGGGAGCAGTTCTTC. Translation gives CASTLSRDREQFF.